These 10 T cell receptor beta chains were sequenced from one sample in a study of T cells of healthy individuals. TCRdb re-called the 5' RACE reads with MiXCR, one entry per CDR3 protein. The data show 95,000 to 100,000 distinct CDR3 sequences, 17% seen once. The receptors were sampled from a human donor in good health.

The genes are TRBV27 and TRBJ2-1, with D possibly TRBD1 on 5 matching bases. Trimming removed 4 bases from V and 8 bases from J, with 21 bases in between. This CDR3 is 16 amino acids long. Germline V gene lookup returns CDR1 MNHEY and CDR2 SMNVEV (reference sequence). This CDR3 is CASSSTAPDTLDEQFF. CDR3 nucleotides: TGTGCCAGCAGTTCGACAGCCCCGGATACGCTTGATGAGCAGTTCTTC.

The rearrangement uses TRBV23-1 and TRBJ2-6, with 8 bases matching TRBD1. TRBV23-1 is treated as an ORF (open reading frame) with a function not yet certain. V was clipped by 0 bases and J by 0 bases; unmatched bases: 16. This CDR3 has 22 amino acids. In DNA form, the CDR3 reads TGCGCCAGCAGTCAATCGGACCGACAGGGGACAGGAGGAGACTCTGGGGCCAACGTCCTGACTTTC. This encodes CASSQSDRQGTGGDSGANVLTF.

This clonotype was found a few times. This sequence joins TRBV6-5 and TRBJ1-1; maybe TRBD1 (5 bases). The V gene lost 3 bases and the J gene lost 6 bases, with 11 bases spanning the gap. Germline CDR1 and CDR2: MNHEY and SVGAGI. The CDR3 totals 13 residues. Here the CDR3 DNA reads TGTGCCAGCAGTTATCCGGGGGAGGCTGAAGCTTTCTTT. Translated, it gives CASSYPGEAEAFF.

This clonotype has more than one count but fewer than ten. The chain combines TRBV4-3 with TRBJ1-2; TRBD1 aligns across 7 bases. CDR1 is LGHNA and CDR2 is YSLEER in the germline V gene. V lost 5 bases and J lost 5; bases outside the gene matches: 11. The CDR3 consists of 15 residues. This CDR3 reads CASSSAGQHLYGYTF. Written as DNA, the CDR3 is TGCGCCAGCAGCTCAGCGGGACAGCATCTTTATGGCTACACCTTC.

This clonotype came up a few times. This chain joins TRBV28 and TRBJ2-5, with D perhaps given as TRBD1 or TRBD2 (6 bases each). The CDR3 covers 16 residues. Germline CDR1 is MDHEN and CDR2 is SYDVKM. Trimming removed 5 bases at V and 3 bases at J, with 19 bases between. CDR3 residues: CASSPLEGGLKETQYF. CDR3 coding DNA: TGTGCCAGCAGTCCGCTGGAAGGGGGACTGAAAGAGACCCAGTACTTC.

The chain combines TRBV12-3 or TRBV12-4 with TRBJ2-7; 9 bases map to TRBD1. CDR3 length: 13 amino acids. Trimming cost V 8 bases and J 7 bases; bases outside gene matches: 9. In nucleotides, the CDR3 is TGTGCCAGCGCCAAGGGACAGGGATTTGAGCAGTACTTC. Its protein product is CASAKGQGFEQYF.

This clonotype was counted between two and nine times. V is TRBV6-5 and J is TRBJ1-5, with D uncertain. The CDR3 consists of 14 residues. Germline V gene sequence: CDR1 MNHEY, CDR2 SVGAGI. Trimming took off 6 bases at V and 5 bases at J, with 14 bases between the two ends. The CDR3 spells CASSPGGLYQPQHF. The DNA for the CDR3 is TGTGCCAGCAGCCCTGGCGGTTTGTATCAGCCCCAGCATTTT.

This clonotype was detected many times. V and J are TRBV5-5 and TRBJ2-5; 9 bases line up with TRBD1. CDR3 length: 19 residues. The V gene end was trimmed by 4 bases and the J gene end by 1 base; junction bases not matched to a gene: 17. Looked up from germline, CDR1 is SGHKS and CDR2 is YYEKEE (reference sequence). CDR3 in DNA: TGTGCCAGCAGCGAGGGACAGGGATACGGATACGGCCCCCAAGAGACCCAGTACTTC. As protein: CASSEGQGYGYGPQETQYF.

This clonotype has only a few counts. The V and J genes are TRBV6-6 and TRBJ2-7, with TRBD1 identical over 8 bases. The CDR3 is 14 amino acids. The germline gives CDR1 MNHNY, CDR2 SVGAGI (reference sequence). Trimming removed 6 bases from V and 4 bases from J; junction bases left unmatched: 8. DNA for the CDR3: TGTGCCAGCAGGTGGGGGACAGGCCTTTACGAGCAGTACTTC. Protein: CASRWGTGLYEQYF.

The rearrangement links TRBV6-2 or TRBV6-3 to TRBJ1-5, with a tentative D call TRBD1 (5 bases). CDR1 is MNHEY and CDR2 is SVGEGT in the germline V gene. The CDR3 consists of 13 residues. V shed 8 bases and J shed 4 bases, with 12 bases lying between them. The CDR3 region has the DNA TGTGCCAGCGCGTGGACACTGAATCAGCCCCAGCATTTT. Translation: CASAWTLNQPQHF.